Given below is one TCR beta chain in context. Its antigen remains unknown. Its ends do not fully match the called genes, so a read error is possible. These data originate in a study of T-cell memory formation after mild COVID-19. Study results and caveats: CM and EM subsets held most contracting CD4+ clones; EMRA held CD8+ ones. Researchers found some responding clones in pre-infection memory, a sign that cross-reactive memory joined.

Libraries for TCRalpha and TCRbeta carried sample barcodes and unique molecular identifiers via 5'RACE. TCRdb recomputed calls from the 5' RACE reads with MiXCR, one row per CDR3 protein. The sample holds roughly 600,000 distinct CDR3 sequences, 15% to 20% seen once. This CDR3 has 15 amino acids. Germline CDR1 KGHSH, CDR2 LQKENI. This receptor was identified in an adult woman who had mild COVID-19 (a few samples of this study predate the infection). Cell type and time point are not known. This chain links TRBV18 with TRBJ2-5, with D unresolved. Input material: PBMCs or a T cell subset sorted from them (not recorded which). The CDR3 protein is CASSLLLDPQGTQYF. For the CDR3, the DNA is TGTGCCAGCTCACTGCTTTTGGACCCCCAAGGGACCCAGTACTTC. Drawing the rest from reference TRBV18 and TRBJ2-5, the complete variable domain is NAGVMQNPRHLVRRRGQEARLRCSPMKGHSHVYWYRQLPEEGLKFMVYLQKENIIDESGMPKERFSAEFPKEGPSILRIQQVVRGDSAAYFCASSLLLDPQGTQYFGPGTRLLVL.